A single sample is the source of the 10 T cell receptor beta chains below, sequenced in a study of shared clonotypes between healthy human individuals. Profiling relied on immunoSEQ multiplex PCR, and the TCRdb table lists in-frame clones only, not all of them. The sample includes roughly 1.4 million clones, just under 99% of them seen just once. The sample consisted of naive CD4+ T cells sorted from blood. Subset defined: CD45RA+ positively selected. Receptor source: a man under 40 in good health.

The chain couples TRBV5-1 to TRBJ2-1; TRBD2 matches 8 bases. Germline assignment: CDR1 SGHRS and CDR2 YFSETQ. V was pared by 5 bases and J by 5 bases, with 0 bases of the junction left unmatched. This CDR3 comprises 12 residues. CDR3 nucleotide sequence: TGCGCCAGCAGACTAGCGGACAATGAGCAGTTCTTC. Translating it yields CASRLADNEQFF.

The chain is built from TRBV4-1 and TRBJ1-2; TRBD1 aligns across 7 bases. J was trimmed by 4 bases and V by 4 bases; bases with no gene match: 3. Germline V gene sequence: CDR1 MGHRA, CDR2 YSYEKL. There are 13 residues in the CDR3. CDR3: CASSPTGAYGYTF. CDR3 in DNA: TGCGCCAGCAGCCCTACAGGGGCCTATGGCTACACCTTC.

Details on this clone: Additional DNA sequences in this sample encode the identical CDR3. The chain is built from TRBV28 and TRBJ2-7; TRBD1 or TRBD2 may be the D gene (6 bases each). Germline values: CDR1 MDHEN, CDR2 SYDVKM. The CDR3 runs to 13 residues. The V and J ends lost 3 bases and 2 bases respectively, with 8 bases between them. CDR3 nucleotide sequence: TGTGCCAGCAGTTTGGGGGGCCCCTACGAGCAGTACTTC. It yields the protein CASSLGGPYEQYF.

Here the CDR3 reads CASSLWDKNTEAFF. CDR3 coding DNA: TGTGCCAGCAGTTTATGGGACAAGAACACTGAAGCTTTCTTT. This chain connects TRBV28 to TRBJ1-1; D might be TRBD1 (5 bases). CDR3 length: 14 residues. Germline V gene data show CDR1 as MDHEN and CDR2 as SYDVKM. V was shortened by 0 bases and J by 1 base, with 6 bases between the two germline ends.

This sequence joins TRBV6-4 and TRBJ1-1; tentatively, D is TRBD1 (5 bases). The V end was cut by 0 bases, the J end by 4 bases, with 6 bases between. This CDR3 has 13 residues. Per germline, CDR1 MRHNA and CDR2 SNTAGT. The CDR3 protein is CASSDSGGTEAFF. Here the CDR3 DNA reads TGTGCCAGCAGTGACTCTGGGGGCACTGAAGCTTTCTTT.

The CDR3 region has the DNA TGCGCCAGCAGCTTGACTCCAGGGCACACCGGGGAGCTGTTTTTT. It specifies CASSLTPGHTGELFF. The chain combines TRBV5-1 with TRBJ2-2; TRBD1 is a possible D gene (5 bases). There are 15 residues in the CDR3. Germline CDR1 is SGHRS and CDR2 is YFSETQ. The V end was cut by 1 base, the J end by 3 bases, with 10 bases between.

The V gene is TRBV5-4, the J gene TRBJ2-6; D is unresolved. CDR3 length: 13 residues. CDR1 is SGHNT and CDR2 is YYREEE in the germline V gene (reference sequence). Trimming stripped 2 bases from V and 0 bases from J, with 0 bases between. DNA of the CDR3: TGTGCCAGCAGCTTCTCTGGGGCCAACGTCCTGACTTTC. This encodes CASSFSGANVLTF. Supplemented by reference TRBV5-4 and TRBJ2-6, the full variable domain reads ETGVTQSPTHLIKTRGQQVTLRCSSQSGHNTVSWYQQALGQGPQFIFQYYREEENGRGNFPPRFSGLQFPNYSSELNVNALELDDSALYLCASSFSGANVLTFGAGSRLTVL.

V usage is TRBV7-9 and J usage is TRBJ2-6; D remains unclear. The CDR3 sequence is 15 residues long. Between the trimmed V and J ends, which lost 3 bases and 3 bases, there was a span of 9 bases. Germline values: CDR1 SEHNR, CDR2 FQNEAQ (reference sequence). The CDR3 sequence is CASSFIAGGANVLTF. The DNA for the CDR3 is TGTGCCAGCAGCTTTATTGCAGGTGGGGCCAACGTCCTGACTTTC.

The chain uses TRBV5-3 and TRBJ2-1; perhaps TRBD1 as D (6 bases). TRBV5-3 is identified as an open reading frame with a role that is uncertain. The CDR3 runs to 13 residues. The germline V and J ends were trimmed by 6 bases and 6 bases, with 13 bases remaining between them. CDR3 sequence reads: CARNQQGCNEQFF. The CDR3 nucleotides read TGTGCCAGAAACCAACAGGGTTGCAATGAGCAGTTCTTC.

The V and J genes are TRBV2 and TRBJ1-5, with D tentatively TRBD1 (6 bases). CDR1 is SNHLY, CDR2 FYNNEI, per germline. Trimming took 6 bases from V and 5 from J, leaving 17 bases between them. The CDR3 is 15 residues long. The CDR3 spells CASRARPDSYQPQHF. CDR3 coding DNA: TGTGCCAGCAGGGCCCGGCCGGACAGTTATCAGCCCCAGCATTTT.